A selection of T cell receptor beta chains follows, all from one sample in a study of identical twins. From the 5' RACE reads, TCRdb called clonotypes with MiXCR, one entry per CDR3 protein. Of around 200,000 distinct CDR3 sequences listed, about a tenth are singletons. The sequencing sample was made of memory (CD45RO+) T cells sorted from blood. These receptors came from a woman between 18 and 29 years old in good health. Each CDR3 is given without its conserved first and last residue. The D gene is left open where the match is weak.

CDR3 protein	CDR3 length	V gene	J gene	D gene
SASLHRSYNEQF	12	TRBV20-1	TRBJ2-1	-
ASSQDGQRRQPQH	13	TRBV4-1	TRBJ1-5	-
AGLAGEAGANVLT	13	TRBV2	TRBJ2-6	TRBD2
ASSQDPRLAGGGEQF	15	TRBV4-3	TRBJ2-1	TRBD2
ASSLGSTLVGEQY	13	TRBV5-1	TRBJ2-7	-
ASSLRGATNEKLF	13	TRBV28	TRBJ1-4	-
ASSLGLRNQPQH	12	TRBV12-3/TRBV12-4	TRBJ1-5	-
SARTGERMNTEAF	13	TRBV20-1	TRBJ1-1	TRBD1
ASSFPYRNTGELF	13	TRBV11-2	TRBJ2-2	-
ASSGGGKLSGNTIY	14	TRBV18	TRBJ1-3	-
SASRAGYSGELF	12	TRBV20-1	TRBJ2-2	-
ASSIQDRRGGETQY	14	TRBV19	TRBJ2-5	-
ASSQSSGSETQY	12	TRBV3-1	TRBJ2-5	-
SAKGLSGYNEKLF	13	TRBV20-1	TRBJ1-4	-
ASSHRGQPLFGNQPQH	16	TRBV23-1	TRBJ1-5	TRBD1
SARVDGGETQY	11	TRBV20-1	TRBJ2-5	-
SARGRGGTQY	10	TRBV20-1	TRBJ2-5	-
ASSLPRLAGRGEQF	14	TRBV7-8	TRBJ2-1	TRBD2
SATVATNEKLF	11	TRBV20-1	TRBJ1-4	-
SVDPVDSNEKLF	12	TRBV29-1	TRBJ1-4	-
SARDVKGGRYEQY	13	TRBV20-1	TRBJ2-7	-
SAADPNQPQH	10	TRBV20-1	TRBJ1-5	-
ASRGQGDSNQPQH	13	TRBV12-3/TRBV12-4	TRBJ1-5	-
ASSLVLGGGSYNEQF	15	TRBV7-9	TRBJ2-1	-
ATSDTAAGETQY	12	TRBV24-1	TRBJ2-5	-
ASGGTGGRRADTQY	14	TRBV12-5	TRBJ2-3	TRBD1
ASSLVVQNEQF	11	TRBV7-2	TRBJ2-1	-
ASSDSPASYNEQF	13	TRBV6-4	TRBJ2-1	-
ASSKTTSGGPNEQF	14	TRBV27	TRBJ2-1	TRBD2
ASKGAGTEAF	10	TRBV6-4	TRBJ1-1	TRBD1
SATTGILAGDGGELF	15	TRBV20-1	TRBJ2-2	TRBD2
ASSRGGDTEQY	11	TRBV5-1	TRBJ2-7	-
SARVGLAGGLSQY	13	TRBV20-1	TRBJ2-5	TRBD2